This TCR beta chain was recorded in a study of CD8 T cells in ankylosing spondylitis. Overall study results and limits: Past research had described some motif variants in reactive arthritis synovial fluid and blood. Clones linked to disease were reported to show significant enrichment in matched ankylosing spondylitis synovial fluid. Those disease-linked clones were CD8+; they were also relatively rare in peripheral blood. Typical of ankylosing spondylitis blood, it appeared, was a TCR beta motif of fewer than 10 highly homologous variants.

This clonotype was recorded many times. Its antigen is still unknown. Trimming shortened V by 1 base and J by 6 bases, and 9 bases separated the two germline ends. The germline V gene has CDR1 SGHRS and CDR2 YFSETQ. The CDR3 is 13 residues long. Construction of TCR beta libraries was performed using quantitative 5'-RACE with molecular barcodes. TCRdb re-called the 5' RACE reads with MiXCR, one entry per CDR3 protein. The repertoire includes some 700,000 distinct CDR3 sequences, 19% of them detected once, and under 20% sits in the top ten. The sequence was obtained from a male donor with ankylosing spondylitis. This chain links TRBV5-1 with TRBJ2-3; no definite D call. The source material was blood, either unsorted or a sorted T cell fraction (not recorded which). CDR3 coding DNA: TGCGCCAGCAGCTTGTCACCACAGGATACGCAGTATTTT. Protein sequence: CASSLSPQDTQYF.